Included here is one T cell receptor beta chain sequence, with context. The CDR3 covers 15 residues. V shed 6 bases, J shed 1 base, and the junction held 4 bases outside the gene matches. CDR1 SNHLY and CDR2 FYNNEI come from the germline V gene. The data are from a study of shared T cell receptors in the human thymus. Generated by immunoSEQ multiplex PCR, the TCRdb table keeps only in-frame clones and is missing some. The sample includes over 450,000 clones, around 78% of them seen just once. Another study also made use of these data, one on human thymus T cells. That publication notes: The source of the thymus tissue was resections taken during corrective heart surgery. Thymic and blood repertoires appeared to carry a bias in their V and J gene usage. Reports from related research described highly overlapping thymic repertoires among unrelated individuals.

The specimen sequenced was thymocytes. The clonotype was recovered from a boy under three years old with a congenital heart defect. The V call is TRBV2, the J call TRBJ2-1, with 9 nucleotides matching TRBD1. CDR3 DNA: TGTGCCAGCAGCGGGACAGGGTTTTCCTACAATGAGCAGTTCTTC. Residues: CASSGTGFSYNEQFF.